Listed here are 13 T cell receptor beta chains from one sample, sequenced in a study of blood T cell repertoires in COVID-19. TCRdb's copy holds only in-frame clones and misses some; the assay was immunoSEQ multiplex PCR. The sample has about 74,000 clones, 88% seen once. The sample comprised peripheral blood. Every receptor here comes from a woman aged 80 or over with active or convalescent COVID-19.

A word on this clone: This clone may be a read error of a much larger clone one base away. CDR3 nucleotide sequence: TGTGCCAGCAGACCCACAGGTTCCTACGAGCAGTACTTC. The encoded protein is CASRPTGSYEQYF. V gene TRBV5-4 combines with J gene TRBJ2-7; tentative D call: TRBD1 (5 bases). The germline V gene encodes CDR1 SGHNT and CDR2 YYREEE (reference sequence). The ends were cut back, 5 bases at V and 1 base at J, with 10 bases in the middle. This CDR3 contains 13 residues.

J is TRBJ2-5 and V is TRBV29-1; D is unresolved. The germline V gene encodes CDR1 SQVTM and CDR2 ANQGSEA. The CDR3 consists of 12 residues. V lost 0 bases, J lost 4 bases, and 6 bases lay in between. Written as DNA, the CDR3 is TGCAGCGTTGAAGATCTGGCAGAGACCCAGTACTTC. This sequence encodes CSVEDLAETQYF.

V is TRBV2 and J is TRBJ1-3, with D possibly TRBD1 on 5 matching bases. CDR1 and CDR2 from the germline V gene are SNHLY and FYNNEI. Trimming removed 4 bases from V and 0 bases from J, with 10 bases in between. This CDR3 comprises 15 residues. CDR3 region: CASSAAGNSGNTIYF. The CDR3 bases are TGTGCCAGCAGTGCGGCAGGGAACTCTGGAAACACCATATATTTT. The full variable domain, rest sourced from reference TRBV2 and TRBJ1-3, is EPEVTQTPSHQVTQMGQEVILRCVPISNHLYFYWYRQILGQKVEFLVSFYNNEISEKSEIFDDQFSVERPDGSNFTLKIRSTKLEDSAMYFCASSAAGNSGNTIYFGEGSWLTVV.

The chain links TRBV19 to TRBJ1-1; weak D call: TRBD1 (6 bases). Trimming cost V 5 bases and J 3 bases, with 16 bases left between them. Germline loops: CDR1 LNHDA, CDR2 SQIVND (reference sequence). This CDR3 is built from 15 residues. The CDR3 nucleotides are TGTGCCAGTAGTTGGGGACATCCCCAGGACACTGAAGCTTTCTTT. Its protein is CASSWGHPQDTEAFF.

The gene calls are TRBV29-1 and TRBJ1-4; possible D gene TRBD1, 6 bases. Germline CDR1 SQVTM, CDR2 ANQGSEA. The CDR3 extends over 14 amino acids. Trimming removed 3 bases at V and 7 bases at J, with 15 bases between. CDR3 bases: TGCAGCGTTGAGGGGACAAGGGCGGGTGAAAAACTGTTTTTT. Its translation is CSVEGTRAGEKLFF.

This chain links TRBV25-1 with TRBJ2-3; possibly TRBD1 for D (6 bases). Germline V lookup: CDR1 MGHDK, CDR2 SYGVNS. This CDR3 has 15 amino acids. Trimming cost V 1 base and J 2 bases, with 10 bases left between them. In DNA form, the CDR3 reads TGTGCCAGCAGTGAATGGGCAGGGGCCACAGATACGCAGTATTTT. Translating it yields CASSEWAGATDTQYF.

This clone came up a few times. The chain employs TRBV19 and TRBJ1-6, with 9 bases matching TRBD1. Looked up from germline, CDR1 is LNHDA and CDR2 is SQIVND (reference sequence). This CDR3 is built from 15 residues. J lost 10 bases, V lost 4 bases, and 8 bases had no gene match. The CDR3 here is CASSTTGTGMSPLHF. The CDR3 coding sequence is TGTGCCAGTAGTACCACCGGGACAGGGATGTCACCCCTCCACTTT. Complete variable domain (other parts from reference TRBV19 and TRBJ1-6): DGGITQSPKYLFRKEGQNVTLSCEQNLNHDAMYWYRQDPGQGLRLIYYSQIVNDFQKGDIAEGYSVSREKKESFPLTVTSAQKNPTAFYLCASSTTGTGMSPLHFGNGTRLTVT.

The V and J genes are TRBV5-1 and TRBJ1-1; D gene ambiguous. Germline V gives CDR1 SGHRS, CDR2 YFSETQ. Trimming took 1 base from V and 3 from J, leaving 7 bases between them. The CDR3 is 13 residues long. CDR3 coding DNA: TGCGCCAGCAGCTTGAAGTCGGACACTGAAGCTTTCTTT. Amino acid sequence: CASSLKSDTEAFF.

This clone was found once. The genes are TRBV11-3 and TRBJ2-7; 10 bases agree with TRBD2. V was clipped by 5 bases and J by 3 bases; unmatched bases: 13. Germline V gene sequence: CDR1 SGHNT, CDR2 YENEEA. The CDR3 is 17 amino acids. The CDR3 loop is CASSEGPGLANIYEQYF. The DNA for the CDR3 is TGTGCCAGCAGCGAAGGTCCGGGACTAGCGAACATCTACGAGCAGTACTTC.

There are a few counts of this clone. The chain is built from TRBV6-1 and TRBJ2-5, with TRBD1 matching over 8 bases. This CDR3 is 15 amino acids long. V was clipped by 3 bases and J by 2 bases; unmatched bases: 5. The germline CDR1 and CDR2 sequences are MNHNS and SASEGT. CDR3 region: CASSDQGALQETQYF. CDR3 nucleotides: TGTGCCAGCAGTGACCAGGGGGCCTTACAAGAGACCCAGTACTTC.

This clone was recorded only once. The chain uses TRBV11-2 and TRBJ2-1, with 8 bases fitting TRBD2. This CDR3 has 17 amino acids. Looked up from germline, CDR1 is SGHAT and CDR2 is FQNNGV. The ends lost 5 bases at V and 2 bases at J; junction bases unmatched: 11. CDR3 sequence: CASSRSPGLGPYNEQFF. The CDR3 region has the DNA TGTGCCAGCAGCCGGTCCCCGGGACTAGGCCCCTACAATGAGCAGTTCTTC.

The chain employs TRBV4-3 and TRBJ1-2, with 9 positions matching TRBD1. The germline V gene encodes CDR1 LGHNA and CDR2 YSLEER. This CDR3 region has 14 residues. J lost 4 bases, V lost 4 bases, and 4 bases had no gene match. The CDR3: CASSLNRGPYGYTF. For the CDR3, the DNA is TGCGCCAGCAGCCTGAACAGGGGGCCCTATGGCTACACCTTC.

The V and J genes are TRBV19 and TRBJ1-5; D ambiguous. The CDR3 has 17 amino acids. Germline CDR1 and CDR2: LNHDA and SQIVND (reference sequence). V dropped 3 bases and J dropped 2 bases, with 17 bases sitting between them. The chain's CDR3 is CASSMVLSEGGNQPQHF. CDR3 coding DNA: TGTGCCAGTAGTATGGTCCTGTCGGAGGGAGGCAATCAGCCCCAGCATTTT.